Included here is one TCR beta chain sequence, with context. This record belongs to a study of blood T cell repertoires in COVID-19. Turning to the study itself: Samples of COVID-19 (acute and convalescent) were obtained from the United States, Italy and Spain. From T cells, B-cell-depleted T cells, or PBMCs came the material, which was cDNA or gDNA.

Authors' analysis steps: Amplification with reference gene primers provided the estimates of nucleated cell counts. Assay: immunoSEQ multiplex PCR; the TCRdb copy retains only in-frame clones and omits some. V, J and clone size are those of that table, while D and trimming were read from the DNA. The table shows roughly 290,000 clones, with approximately 90% occurring only once. This CDR3 comprises 13 residues. The germline gives CDR1 SGHRS, CDR2 YFSETQ. Deletions cut 1 base from V and 4 bases from J, with 8 bases between. Source material: peripheral blood. The source is a man younger than 40 with acute or convalescent COVID-19. The V call is TRBV5-1, the J call TRBJ2-5; no firm D call. The CDR3 DNA reads as TGCGCCAGCAGCTTGCTAGTCCTAGAGACCCAGTACTTC. Amino acids: CASSLLVLETQYF.